This passage covers 28 T cell receptor beta chains from one sample sequenced in a study of cytomegalovirus exposure and HLA in healthy donors. A multiplex PCR was run with 60 Vbeta primers and 13 Jbeta primers. Produced via immunoSEQ multiplex PCR; TCRdb's table is partial and in-frame only. The sample shows around 110,000 clones, roughly 70% of them seen only once. Sequencing used PBMCs. These receptors all stem from a woman aged 40-49 years in good health and CMV-seropositive.

The chain couples TRBV9 to TRBJ1-1, with TRBD1 as a possible D gene (5 bases). The CDR3 length is 15 residues. Germline CDR1 and CDR2: SGDLS and YYNGEE. V was pared by 3 bases and J by 4 bases, with 16 bases between. The CDR3, as DNA: TGTGCCAGCAGCGCCGGTCGGGGGGGAGGCACTGAAGCTTTCTTT. Its translation is CASSAGRGGGTEAFF.

This clone was seen only once. The chain has TRBV2 and TRBJ1-5; 7 bases are a match to TRBD1. Germline V gene sequence: CDR1 SNHLY, CDR2 FYNNEI. This CDR3 has 14 amino acids. Trimming cost V 1 base and J 7 bases; bases outside gene matches: 4. The chain's CDR3 is CASSEVRGNQPQHF. In DNA, the CDR3 is TGTGCCAGCAGTGAAGTCAGGGGGAACCAGCCCCAGCATTTT.

This clone has a single count. This rearrangement joins TRBV6-1 to TRBJ1-4; TRBD1 agrees at 8 bases. This CDR3 is 13 amino acids long. V was clipped by 7 bases and J by 8 bases; unmatched bases: 6. Germline V lookup: CDR1 MNHNS, CDR2 SASEGT. The CDR3 sequence is CASMRDRKEKLFF. The CDR3 DNA is TGTGCCAGCATGCGGGACAGGAAGGAAAAACTGTTTTTT.

This clone was recorded only once. V usage is TRBV7-9 and J usage is TRBJ2-7, with D perhaps TRBD2 (6 bases). The length of the CDR3 is 14 residues. CDR1 and CDR2 from the germline V gene are SEHNR and FQNEAQ (reference sequence). Trimming removed 1 base at V and 7 bases at J, with 14 bases between. The CDR3 protein is CASSLVAAIREQYF. CDR3 nucleotide sequence: TGTGCCAGCAGCTTAGTAGCGGCCATAAGGGAGCAGTACTTC.

This clone was observed a few times. The chain couples TRBV5-4 to TRBJ1-6, with D unclear. This CDR3 is 14 amino acids long. CDR1 and CDR2 (germline): SGHNT, YYREEE (reference sequence). V was cut by 5 bases and J by 5 bases, with 11 bases left in between. In nucleotides, the CDR3 is TGTGCCAGCAGTGGGGAGATAAATAATTCACCCCTCCACTTT. Amino acids: CASSGEINNSPLHF.

This clone has more than one count but fewer than ten. This sequence joins TRBV19 and TRBJ1-1; weak D call: TRBD1 (6 bases). Germline V gives CDR1 LNHDA, CDR2 SQIVND (reference sequence). CDR3 size: 13 residues. Trimming cost V 6 bases and J 0 bases, with 8 bases left between them. The CDR3 DNA reads TGTGCCAGTAGCGGGACATTGAACACTGAAGCTTTCTTT. Translating gives CASSGTLNTEAFF.

The chain has TRBV10-1 and TRBJ1-1, with no clear D. Looked up from germline, CDR1 is WNHNN and CDR2 is SYGVQD (reference sequence). V was trimmed by 0 bases and J by 5 bases, leaving 7 bases between them. The CDR3 consists of 13 residues. The CDR3 loop reads CASSESTRTEAFF. The CDR3 region has the DNA TGCGCCAGCAGTGAGTCGACACGGACTGAAGCTTTCTTT.

This chain links TRBV20-1 with TRBJ1-1, with a weak D call TRBD1 (5 bases). The CDR3 spans 11 residues. Trimming left V 8 bases short and J 3 bases short, with 10 bases between. Germline lookup yields CDR1 DFQATT and CDR2 SNEGSKA (reference sequence). The CDR3 spells CSLQADTEAFF. CDR3 nucleotide sequence: TGCAGTTTACAGGCCGACACTGAAGCTTTCTTT.

V gene TRBV19 combines with J gene TRBJ1-2, with a weak D call TRBD1 (6 bases). V dropped 8 bases and J dropped 5 bases, with 9 bases sitting between them. CDR3 length: 11 amino acids. Germline-derived CDR1 and CDR2 are LNHDA and SQIVND (reference sequence). The CDR3 here is CASEDSYGYTF. For the CDR3, the DNA is TGTGCCAGTGAGGACAGTTATGGCTACACCTTC.

The J gene is TRBJ2-1, the V gene TRBV6-5; 8 bases line up with TRBD2. Germline CDR1 is MNHEY and CDR2 is SVGAGI. There are 15 residues in the CDR3. V shed 2 bases, J shed 7 bases, and the junction held 7 bases outside the gene matches. The CDR3 nucleotides read TGTGCCAGCAGTTACGGGGCGGGGGGCCTGAATGAGCAGTTCTTC. Amino acid sequence: CASSYGAGGLNEQFF.

The rearrangement links TRBV5-1 to TRBJ2-1; D unclear. V was shortened by 4 bases and J by 8 bases, with 13 bases between the two germline ends. The CDR3 sequence is 13 residues long. The germline V gene encodes CDR1 SGHRS and CDR2 YFSETQ. CDR3 in amino acids: CASSLLLVDEQFF. For the CDR3, the DNA is TGCGCCAGCAGCCTACTCCTCGTCGATGAGCAGTTCTTC.

This clone was counted between two and nine times. V usage is TRBV6-6 and J usage is TRBJ2-3, with 8 bases identical to TRBD2. The V and J ends lost 4 bases and 1 base, in that order; junction bases with no gene match: 4. Germline V lookup: CDR1 MNHNY, CDR2 SVGAGI (reference sequence). The CDR3 length is 15 residues. CDR3 in DNA: TGTGCCAGCAGTTTCCGTAGCGGGGGCACAGATACGCAGTATTTT. It yields the protein CASSFRSGGTDTQYF.

CDR3 in amino acids: CASSGEVSNQPQHF. Here the CDR3 DNA reads TGCGCCAGCAGCGGGGAGGTGAGCAATCAGCCCCAGCATTTT. The gene calls are TRBV4-3 and TRBJ1-5; D unresolved. Trimming shortened V by 5 bases and J by 1 base, and 9 bases separated the two germline ends. The CDR3 extends over 14 amino acids. Germline V CDR1 and CDR2: LGHNA, YSLEER.

The V gene is TRBV6-5, the J gene TRBJ2-1, with TRBD1 identical over 7 bases. This CDR3 is 15 amino acids long. J gave up 6 bases and V 7 bases, and 12 bases lay outside the gene matches. The germline V gene encodes CDR1 MNHEY and CDR2 SVGAGI. The CDR3 spells CASTNTRTGSNEQFF. The CDR3 coding sequence is TGTGCCAGCACCAATACCAGGACAGGATCCAATGAGCAGTTCTTC.

This clone was counted a single time. This sequence joins TRBV5-4 and TRBJ1-1; D is perhaps TRBD1 (6 bases). CDR3 size: 13 residues. V lost 3 bases and J 5 bases, leaving 11 bases between the germline ends. Germline V gene data show CDR1 as SGHNT and CDR2 as YYREEE (reference sequence). CDR3 loop: CASSSQGPTEAFF. As DNA, the CDR3 is TGTGCCAGCAGCTCCCAGGGGCCGACTGAAGCTTTCTTT. The whole variable domain, filled in from reference TRBV5-4 and TRBJ1-1, reads ETGVTQSPTHLIKTRGQQVTLRCSSQSGHNTVSWYQQALGQGPQFIFQYYREEENGRGNFPPRFSGLQFPNYSSELNVNALELDDSALYLCASSSQGPTEAFFGQGTRLTVV.

This chain connects TRBV5-1 to TRBJ2-3; the match to TRBD1 covers 9 bases. With V trimmed by 4 bases and J by 6 bases, 3 bases remained unmatched. There are 13 residues in the CDR3. Germline CDR1 reads SGHRS; CDR2 reads YFSETQ. CDR3 loop: CASSGQGPDTQYF. The CDR3 DNA reads as TGCGCCAGCAGCGGACAGGGGCCCGATACGCAGTATTTT.

This clone was seen a few times. The chain links TRBV7-2 to TRBJ2-5, with TRBD2 matching 10 bases. Germline-derived CDR1 and CDR2 are SGHTA and FQGNSA. The V gene end was trimmed by 1 base and the J gene end by 5 bases; junction bases not matched to a gene: 4. The CDR3 covers 15 residues. Written as DNA, the CDR3 is TGTGCCAGCAGCTTAGGGTCTAGCGGGGGTGAGACCCAGTACTTC. Protein: CASSLGSSGGETQYF.

The V and J genes are TRBV2 and TRBJ1-6; 7 nucleotides match TRBD1. The germline CDR1 and CDR2 sequences are SNHLY and FYNNEI. V trimming: 10 bases; J trimming: 5 bases; junction bases outside the gene matches: 2. The CDR3 has 12 residues. The CDR3 protein is CATGTDNSPLHF. As DNA, the CDR3 is TGTGCCACAGGGACAGATAATTCACCCCTCCACTTT.

This rearrangement joins TRBV5-6 to TRBJ2-1; the match to TRBD2 covers 11 bases. The CDR3 is made up of 18 amino acids. CDR1 is SGHDT, CDR2 YYEEEE, per germline. Trimming at V came to 4 bases and at J to 1 base, leaving 10 bases not matched to a gene. In nucleotides, the CDR3 is TGTGCCAGCAGCGGGGTCCTAGCGGGGGGAAGATCCTACAATGAGCAGTTCTTC. Residues: CASSGVLAGGRSYNEQFF. Looking up the rest from reference TRBV5-6 and TRBJ2-1 gives the full variable domain: DAGVTQSPTHLIKTRGQQVTLRCSPKSGHDTVSWYQQALGQGPQFIFQYYEEEERQRGNFPDRFSGHQFPNYSSELNVNALLLGDSALYLCASSGVLAGGRSYNEQFFGPGTRLTVL.

The DNA of the CDR3 is TGCGCCAGCAGCCCCGGGGAGGCGGCCTATAATTCACCCCTCCACTTT. The encoded protein is CASSPGEAAYNSPLHF. This chain links TRBV4-1 with TRBJ1-6; D gene unclear. V was clipped by 4 bases and J by 2 bases, with 12 bases between them. The CDR3 is made up of 16 amino acids. CDR1 and CDR2 (germline): MGHRA, YSYEKL.

CDR3 sequence reads: CAISEGGLAGNTGELFF. The DNA for the CDR3 is TGTGCCATCAGTGAGGGGGGACTAGCGGGGAACACCGGGGAGCTGTTTTTT. This chain connects TRBV10-3 to TRBJ2-2, with 12 bases lining up with TRBD2. Germline V gene data show CDR1 as ENHRY and CDR2 as SYGVKD. Trimming took 2 bases from V and 1 from J; bases not matched to a gene: 2. The CDR3 length is 17 residues.

CDR3 loop: CASSTDRVRNQPQHF. CDR3 DNA sequence: TGTGCCAGTAGTACCGACAGGGTACGGAATCAGCCCCAGCATTTT. The rearrangement links TRBV19 to TRBJ1-5, with TRBD1 matching 7 bases. The CDR3 runs 15 residues. Germline V lookup: CDR1 LNHDA, CDR2 SQIVND (reference sequence). V lost 4 bases and J lost 4; bases outside the gene matches: 7.

V is TRBV9 and J is TRBJ1-2; TRBD1 matches 7 bases. Per germline, CDR1 SGDLS and CDR2 YYNGEE. The CDR3 sequence is 14 residues long. The V and J ends lost 2 bases and 8 bases, in that order; junction bases with no gene match: 9. The CDR3 DNA reads TGTGCCAGCAGCGTGGGAGACAGGGCAAGCGGCTACACCTTC. Encoded protein: CASSVGDRASGYTF.

The chain joins TRBV11-2 to TRBJ2-3; D might be TRBD1 (6 bases). This CDR3 is built from 18 residues. Germline lookup yields CDR1 SGHAT and CDR2 FQNNGV. V was shortened by 1 base and J by 0 bases, with 17 bases between the two germline ends. The chain's CDR3 is CASSLGPAGVYSTDTQYF. In DNA, the CDR3 is TGTGCCAGCAGCTTAGGGCCTGCAGGGGTTTATAGCACAGATACGCAGTATTTT.

This chain uses TRBV4-1 with TRBJ1-1; 8 positions agree with TRBD1. Germline assignment: CDR1 MGHRA and CDR2 YSYEKL. After removal of 4 bases from V and 7 bases from J, the junction contained 5 bases not matched to a gene. This CDR3 has 13 residues. The CDR3 DNA sequence: TGCGCCAGCAGCCCCTTAGGACAGGGTGAAGCTTTCTTT. Translated: CASSPLGQGEAFF.

The chain employs TRBV5-1 and TRBJ2-1; 7 bases are a match to TRBD1. Germline V gene lookup returns CDR1 SGHRS and CDR2 YFSETQ. This CDR3 spans 16 amino acids. The V and J ends lost 4 bases and 2 bases, in that order; junction bases with no gene match: 9. CDR3: CASSIQQGSPYNEQFF. CDR3 coding DNA: TGCGCCAGCAGCATCCAACAGGGGAGCCCCTACAATGAGCAGTTCTTC.

The genes are TRBV6-5 and TRBJ2-3, with 9 bases matching TRBD1. Germline trimming cut 5 bases from V and 4 bases from J; bases unmatched to any gene: 7. Germline lookup yields CDR1 MNHEY and CDR2 SVGAGI. This CDR3 is built from 15 residues. CDR3 bases: TGTGCCAGCAGTCGACGGGACAGGGTGGCAGATACGCAGTATTTT. Amino acid sequence: CASSRRDRVADTQYF.

Concerning this clone: Additional DNA sequences in this sample encode the identical CDR3. V and J are TRBV5-1 and TRBJ2-7, with 14 nucleotides matching TRBD2. The CDR3 contains 15 residues. The ends lost 4 bases at V and 3 bases at J; junction bases unmatched: 3. Germline loops: CDR1 SGHRS, CDR2 YFSETQ. Written as DNA, the CDR3 is TGCGCCAGCAGCGAAGGACTAGCGGGGGGCTACGAGCAGTACTTC. Translating it yields CASSEGLAGGYEQYF.